This T cell receptor (beta chain) stems from a study of preoperative IRX-2 immunotherapy in early breast cancer. Trimming cost V 0 bases and J 0 bases, with 16 bases left between them. The CDR3 covers 18 residues. The data were produced by immunoSEQ multiplex PCR, yet TCRdb's version contains in-frame clones alone and is incomplete. The top ten clones hold roughly 6.4% of a sample with some 3,100 clones, 78% of them seen once. As for treatment: preoperative locoregional IRX-2 cytokine immunotherapy. The source was tumor tissue, collected after IRX-2 immunotherapy. V gene TRBV5-3 combines with J gene TRBJ1-3; D is unresolved. TRBV5-3 is placed among ORFs of uncertain function. The TCR comes from a human donor with breast cancer. The CDR3 coding sequence is TGTGCCAGAAGCTTGGGCACTGAGGCAATCCTCTCTGGAAACACCATATATTTT. Translated, it gives CARSLGTEAILSGNTIYF.